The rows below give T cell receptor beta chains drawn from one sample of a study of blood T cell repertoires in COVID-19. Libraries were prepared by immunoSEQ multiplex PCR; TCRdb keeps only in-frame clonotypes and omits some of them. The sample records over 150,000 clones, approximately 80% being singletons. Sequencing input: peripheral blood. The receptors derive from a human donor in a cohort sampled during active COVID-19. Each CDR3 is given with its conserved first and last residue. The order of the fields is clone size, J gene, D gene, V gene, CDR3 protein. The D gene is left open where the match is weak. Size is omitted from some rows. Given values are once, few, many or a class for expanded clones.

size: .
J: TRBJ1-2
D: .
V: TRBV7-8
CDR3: CASSLDSGGGNYGYTF

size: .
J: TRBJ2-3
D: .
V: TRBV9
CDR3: CASSSRGTADTQYF

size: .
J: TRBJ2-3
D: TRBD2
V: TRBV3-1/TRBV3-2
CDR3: CASRGLAGPTDTQYF

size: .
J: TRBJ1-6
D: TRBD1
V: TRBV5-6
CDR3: CASSSGTALNSPLHF

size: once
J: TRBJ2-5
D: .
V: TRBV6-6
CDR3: CASSYSMEGREETQYF

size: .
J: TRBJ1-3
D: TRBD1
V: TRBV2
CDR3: CASTSGQGVGNTIYF

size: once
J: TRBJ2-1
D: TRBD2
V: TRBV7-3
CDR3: CASSSGTSGGVYNEQFF

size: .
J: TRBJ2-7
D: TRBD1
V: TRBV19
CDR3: CAGTGQGAGYEQYF

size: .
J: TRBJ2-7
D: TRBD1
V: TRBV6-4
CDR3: CASRTGGIISYEQYF

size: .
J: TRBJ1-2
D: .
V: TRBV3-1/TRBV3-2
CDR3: CASSQGPPGLGYGYTF

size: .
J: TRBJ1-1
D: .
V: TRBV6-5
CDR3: CASRSGNTEAFF

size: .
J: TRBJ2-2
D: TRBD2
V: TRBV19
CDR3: CASSTGSGGNTGELFF

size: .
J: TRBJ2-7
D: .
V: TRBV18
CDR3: CASSPPGGTEQYF

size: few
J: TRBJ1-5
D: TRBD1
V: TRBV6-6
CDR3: CASGERTGFYQPQHF

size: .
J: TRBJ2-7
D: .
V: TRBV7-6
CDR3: CASSLGASSYEQYF

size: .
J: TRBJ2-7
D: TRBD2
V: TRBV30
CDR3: CAWSVGASGGYEQYF

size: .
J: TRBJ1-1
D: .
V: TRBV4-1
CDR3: CASSQGGWGGTEAFF

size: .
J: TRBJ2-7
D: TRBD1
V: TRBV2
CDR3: CASRPGQGSYEQYF

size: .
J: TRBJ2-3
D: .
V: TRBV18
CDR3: CASSPTSTDTQYF

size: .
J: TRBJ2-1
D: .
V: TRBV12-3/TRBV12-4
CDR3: CASCRGRYNEQFF

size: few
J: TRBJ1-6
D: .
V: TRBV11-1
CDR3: CASSLAPGGRPHSPLHF

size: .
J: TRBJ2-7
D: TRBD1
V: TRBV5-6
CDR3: CASSLPGQGNEQYF

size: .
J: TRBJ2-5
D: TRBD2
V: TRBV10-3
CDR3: CAISDTNRTSGGRRETQYF

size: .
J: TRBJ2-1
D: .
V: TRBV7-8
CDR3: CASSPTVGSYNEQFF

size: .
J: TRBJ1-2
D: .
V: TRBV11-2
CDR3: CASRAQGEYYGYTF

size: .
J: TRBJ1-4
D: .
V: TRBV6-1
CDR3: CASSGGMYSTNEKLFF

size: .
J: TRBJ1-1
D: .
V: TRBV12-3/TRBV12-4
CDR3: CASSSSIGPEAFF

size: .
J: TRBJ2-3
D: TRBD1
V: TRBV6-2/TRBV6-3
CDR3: CASSRGQDLGGTDTQYF